A selection of T cell receptor beta chains follows, all from one sample in a study of Graves' ophthalmopathy and Graves' hyperthyroidism. TCRdb processed the multiplex PCR reads anew with MiXCR; each CDR3 protein has one entry. Of 300,000 to 400,000 distinct CDR3 sequences listed, 15% to 20% are singletons. The sequencing input was peripheral blood. The receptors stem from an adult man with Graves' ophthalmopathy. The CDR3 runs from the conserved cysteine through the conserved F or W.

TRBV6-2/TRBV6-3	TRBJ2-7	CASSWGQLEQYF
TRBV10-2	TRBJ1-6	CASGDRENSPLHF
TRBV6-1	TRBJ1-1	CASINPRGLNTEAFF
TRBV27	TRBJ1-1	CASSSWRGAGFTEAFF
TRBV7-2	TRBJ1-6	CASSLDQGANSPLHF
TRBV19	TRBJ2-2	CARPPGQGAGELFF
TRBV27	TRBJ1-1	CASRSPGAEAFF
TRBV20-1	TRBJ1-1	CSARFTPRGHTEAFF
TRBV9	TRBJ1-2	CASSVSVVRGPQSINYGYTF
TRBV5-1	TRBJ2-7	CASSLLPDTSDEQYF
TRBV2	TRBJ2-7	CASRGPGLNEQYF
TRBV5-1	TRBJ1-3	CASSRGTAGNTIYF
TRBV11-2	TRBJ1-2	CASSTPDRGRRGGYTF